The rows below give T cell receptor beta chains drawn from one sample of a study of T cells in Graves' hyperthyroidism and ophthalmopathy. TCRdb called the multiplex PCR reads again in MiXCR, with one record for every CDR3 protein. The sample holds around 540,000 distinct CDR3 sequences; 46% are singletons and the top ten take about 7.9%. Sample: peripheral blood or thyroid tissue (not recorded which). Receptor source: a woman between 18 and 30 years old with Graves' hyperthyroidism. CDR3s include the opening cysteine and the closing phenylalanine or tryptophan. The order of the fields is D gene, V gene, clone size, J gene, CDR3 DNA, CDR3 protein. The D gene is left open where the match is weak. Clone size, where shown, is once, few, many, or a class for clones that have expanded.

>-|TRBV2|many|TRBJ1-2
TGTGCCAGCAGGATAGCTGGGTATGGCTACACCTTC
CASRIAGYGYTF
>TRBD1|TRBV2|-|TRBJ1-5
TGTGCCAGCACCCGGACAGGGGAGTTCAATCAGCCCCAGCATTTT
CASTRTGEFNQPQHF
>-|TRBV15|-|TRBJ1-5
TGTGCCACCAGCAGAGATCAGGGGTCTTCTAGCAATCAGCCCCAGCATTTT
CATSRDQGSSSNQPQHF
>TRBD1|TRBV2|-|TRBJ1-5
TGTGCCAGCAGGCAAGGGACAGGGGGCAATCAGCCCCAGCATTTT
CASRQGTGGNQPQHF
>TRBD1|TRBV12-3/TRBV12-4|-|TRBJ1-2
TGTGCCAGCAGTCGGGACAGTGTTTATGGCTACACCTTC
CASSRDSVYGYTF
>-|TRBV25-1|-|TRBJ1-2
TGTGCCAGCTCAGTTTTGGGGGCGCGGGATGGCTACACCTTC
CASSVLGARDGYTF
>-|TRBV5-1|-|TRBJ2-7
TGCGCCAGTACGTCCGGGACAAGGACCTACGAGCAGTACTTC
CASTSGTRTYEQYF
>TRBD1|TRBV29-1|many|TRBJ2-7
TGCAGCGTCGTGACAGGGCCAAGCTCCTACGAGCAGTACTTC
CSVVTGPSSYEQYF
>TRBD1|TRBV7-9|-|TRBJ1-2
TGTGCCAGCAGCTTAGCGACAGGGCGTAACTATGGCTACACCTTC
CASSLATGRNYGYTF
>-|TRBV10-1|few|TRBJ1-1
TGCGCCAGCAGTGACACCATGAACACTGAAGCTTTCTTT
CASSDTMNTEAFF
>TRBD1|TRBV29-1|many|TRBJ2-5
TGCAGCGTTGAAGATTGGGGACAGTTAGAGACCCAGTACTTC
CSVEDWGQLETQYF
>TRBD1|TRBV29-1|once|TRBJ1-5
TGTGCCTTTGGGGACAGGGGCACCCATCAGCCCCAGCATTTT
CAFGDRGTHQPQHF
>-|TRBV19|few|TRBJ1-5
TGTGCCAGTGGCCTCGAGGGGGTCGATCAGCCCCAGCATTTT
CASGLEGVDQPQHF
>TRBD1|TRBV7-3|once|TRBJ1-2
TGTGCCAGCAGCCAGGACGGCAGGGGGGACTATGGCTACACCTTC
CASSQDGRGDYGYTF
>-|TRBV24-1|many|TRBJ1-1
TGTGCCACCAGTGATACAGACCAGTGGGGGAGGACTGAAGCTTTCTTT
CATSDTDQWGRTEAFF
>-|TRBV10-3|-|TRBJ1-4
TGTGCCAGCAGCTTAACGCCGATTAATGAAAAACTGTTTTTT
CASSLTPINEKLFF
>-|TRBV2|-|TRBJ1-3
TGTGCCAGCAGTCCGTTTGGAAACACCGTATATTTT
CASSPFGNTVYF
>TRBD2|TRBV7-2|few|TRBJ2-7
TGTGCCAGCAGCTTAGGTCCGTCCGGTACTAGCGGCTACTACGAGCAGTACTTC
CASSLGPSGTSGYYEQYF
>-|TRBV7-8|-|TRBJ2-5
TGTGCCAGCAGCCTCATCGGGACGGTCCAAGAGACCCAGTACTTC
CASSLIGTVQETQYF
>TRBD2|TRBV7-9|few|TRBJ2-5
TGTGCCAGCAGCCCCCCTCTGGGCTACTGGGGACTAGCGACGCCCCAGTACTTC
CASSPPLGYWGLATPQYF
>TRBD2|TRBV7-2|many|TRBJ2-2
TGTGCCAGCAGCTTACTAGCGGGAGGGCCCACCGGGGAGCTGTTTTTT
CASSLLAGGPTGELFF
>-|TRBV7-9|few|TRBJ1-2
TGTGCCAGCAGCCAAGGCGGTGGGGGCGGCGCGGGGGGAGGCTACACCTTC
CASSQGGGGGAGGGYTF
>-|TRBV4-1|-|TRBJ2-5
TGCGCCAGCAGCCAAGATCTTGCCTCCCAAGAGACCCAGTACTTC
CASSQDLASQETQYF
>-|TRBV7-6|-|TRBJ2-7
TGTGCCAGCAGCCCGGAATGGGGGGAGCCTTCCAACGAGCAGTACTTC
CASSPEWGEPSNEQYF
>-|TRBV7-8|few|TRBJ1-5
TGTGCCAGCAGCTTAGGCAGGATGAATCAGCCCCAGCATTTT
CASSLGRMNQPQHF
>-|TRBV7-9|-|TRBJ1-1
TGTGCCAGCAGCGTTAAGGGGGAAAACCCTGAAGCTTTCTTT
CASSVKGENPEAFF
>TRBD2|TRBV7-9|-|TRBJ2-2
TGTGCCAGCAGCTCTATGGGAGGGGCCCACACCGGGGAGCTGTTTTTT
CASSSMGGAHTGELFF
>-|TRBV12-5|few|TRBJ2-5
TGTGCTAGTGGATCAGAGGTGCAAGAGACCCAGTACTTC
CASGSEVQETQYF
>-|TRBV7-3|-|TRBJ2-3
TGTGCCAGCAGCTTAATAACGACAGATACGCAGTATTTT
CASSLITTDTQYF
>TRBD1|TRBV12-3/TRBV12-4|-|TRBJ2-7
TGTGCCAGCAGTTTGTCGACAGGGTCGGAGCAGTACTTC
CASSLSTGSEQYF
>TRBD1|TRBV29-1|-|TRBJ1-5
TGCAGCGTAGCCGGGACAGGGGACAGCGGTCAGCCCCAGCATTTT
CSVAGTGDSGQPQHF
>-|TRBV20-1|-|TRBJ1-1
TGCAGTGCTAGAGGCATTGTTCCGGGACACACAATGAACACTGAAGCTTTCTTT
CSARGIVPGHTMNTEAFF
>-|TRBV29-1|-|TRBJ1-4
TGCAGCGCCTCGGACGGGCCCGGAAGTGAAAAACTGTTTTTT
CSASDGPGSEKLFF
>TRBD1|TRBV11-1|-|TRBJ1-1
TGTGCCAGCAGCGAGATGACGACAGGGATTTTCGTCGACACTGAAGCTTTCTTT
CASSEMTTGIFVDTEAFF
>TRBD2|TRBV15|many|TRBJ2-1
TGTGCCACCAGCAGAGATCTAGCGGACAATGAGCAGTTCTTC
CATSRDLADNEQFF
>-|TRBV14|-|TRBJ1-3
TGTGCCAGCAGCCCCCCGGGGACAATTTCTGGAAACACCATATATTTT
CASSPPGTISGNTIYF
>-|TRBV5-1|few|TRBJ1-3
TGCGCCAGCAGTGTAACCCCAACCCCTGGAAACACCATATATTTT
CASSVTPTPGNTIYF
>-|TRBV29-1|-|TRBJ2-5
TGCAGCTCCCACCAAGAGACCCAGTACTTC
CSSHQETQYF
>-|TRBV20-1|-|TRBJ1-5
TGCAGTGCTAACAAGGGCCAAGGTCGTCAGCCCCAGCATTTT
CSANKGQGRQPQHF
>TRBD2|TRBV25-1|many|TRBJ2-2
TGTGCCAGCAGTGAAGTTAGCGGGTTGAACACCGGGGAGCTGTTTTTT
CASSEVSGLNTGELFF
>-|TRBV2|few|TRBJ2-5
TGTGCCAGCAGTACCGGGACACCTAGAGAGACCCAGTACTTC
CASSTGTPRETQYF